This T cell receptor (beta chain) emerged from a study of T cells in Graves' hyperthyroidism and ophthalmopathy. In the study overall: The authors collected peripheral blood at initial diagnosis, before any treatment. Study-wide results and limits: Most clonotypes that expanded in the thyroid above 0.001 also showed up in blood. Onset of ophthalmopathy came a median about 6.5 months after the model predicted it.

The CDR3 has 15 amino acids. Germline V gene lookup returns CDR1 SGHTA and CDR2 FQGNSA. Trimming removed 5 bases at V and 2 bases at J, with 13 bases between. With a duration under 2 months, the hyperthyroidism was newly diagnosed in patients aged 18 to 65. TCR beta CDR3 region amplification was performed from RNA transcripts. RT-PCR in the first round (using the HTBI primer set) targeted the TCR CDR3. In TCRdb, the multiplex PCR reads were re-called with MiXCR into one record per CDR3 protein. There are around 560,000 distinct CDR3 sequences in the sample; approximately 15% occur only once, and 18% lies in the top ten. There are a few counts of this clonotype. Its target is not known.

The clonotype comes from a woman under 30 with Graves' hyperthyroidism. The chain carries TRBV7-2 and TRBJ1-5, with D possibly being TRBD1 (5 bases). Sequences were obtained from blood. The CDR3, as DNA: TGTGCCAGCAGCGACAGACACTTAGGCAATCAGCCCCAGCATTTT. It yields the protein CASSDRHLGNQPQHF. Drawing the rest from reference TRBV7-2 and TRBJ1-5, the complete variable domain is GAGVSQSPSNKVTEKGKDVELRCDPISGHTALYWYRQSLGQGLEFLIYFQGNSAPDKSGLPSDRFSAERTGGSVSTLTIQRTQQEDSAVYLCASSDRHLGNQPQHFGDGTRLSIL.